The 2 T cell receptor beta chains reported below all come from one sample, sequenced in a study of T cell changes during pregnancy in multiple sclerosis (dated by TCRdb to the late 2010s). Libraries were prepared through the immunoSEQ multiplex PCR assay. TCRdb mirrors the immuneACCESS table, restricted to in-frame sequences. Some clones are absent from its copies; in checked studies, under half trace to an unresolved V gene, and the reason for the others is unknown. For this sample there are 45,000 to 70,000 clones; around 92% appear just once. The ten biggest clones cover about 0.64% of the sample. Sequences were derived from CD4+ T cells from peripheral blood mononuclear cells, sampled after pregnancy. Source of these receptors: a female donor with multiple sclerosis, enrolled in a pregnancy study.

The rearrangement joins TRBV6-6 to TRBJ1-4, with 7 bases matching TRBD1. Per the germline V gene, CDR1 is MNHNY and CDR2 is SVGAGI (reference sequence). J lost 6 bases, V lost 6 bases, and 7 bases had no gene match. CDR3 length: 14 amino acids. The CDR3 reads CASRAGQNDEKLFF. The CDR3 coding sequence is TGTGCCAGCAGGGCGGGACAGAATGATGAAAAACTGTTTTTT.

The V gene is TRBV21-1, the J gene TRBJ1-2; TRBD1 was called by the table and not checked on the DNA. TRBV21-1 is a pseudogene segment. This CDR3 contains 12 residues. CDR3: CASSTQQGGYTF. CDR3 in DNA: TGTGCCAGCAGCACCCAACAGGGCGGCTACACCTTC.